This entry features one T cell receptor beta chain sequence. Its antigen is undetermined. With V trimmed by 6 bases and J by 9 bases, 5 bases remained unmatched. Per germline, CDR1 LNHDA and CDR2 SQIVND (reference sequence). The CDR3 runs to 12 residues. A multiplex PCR was run with 60 Vbeta primers and 13 Jbeta primers. Sequencing used immunoSEQ multiplex PCR; TCRdb keeps in-frame clones, though not all of them. The sample includes 87,000 or so clones, around four fifths of them seen just once. The data stem from a study of cytomegalovirus exposure and HLA in healthy donors. Points from the study as a whole: Prior analysis indicated that the majority of TCR beta V segments exhibited productivity approximately 87% or approximately 30% of the time.

This receptor was obtained from a woman between 40 and 55 years old in good health and CMV-seronegative. The sequencing sample was made of PBMCs. The V gene is TRBV19, the J gene TRBJ2-1, with 7 bases that match TRBD2. In DNA, the CDR3 is TGTGCCAGTAGCCAGTCGGGGGGTGAGCAGTTCTTC. It is translated as CASSQSGGEQFF.